This TCR beta chain was retrieved from a study of PD-L1 blockade in urothelial cancer (dated by TCRdb to about 2017). Background for the entire study: Every patient began therapy in about 2014 and was given atezolizumab 1,200 mg intravenously every 3 weeks. About 90% of the roughly 29 patients were males with bladder-origin urothelial cancer, and about 60% of the 29 reported a prior smoking history. An ECOG performance status of 0 or 1 was recorded for the patients, and 0 to 3 prior chemotherapy regimens had been received by the patients. Blood samples were analyzed at two time points: 3 weeks after treatment start (second dose) and 6 weeks after treatment start. Blood samples gave a median of about 150,000 T cells and 83,000 or so unique TCRs, with a median clonality of roughly 0.08. The study, an exploratory multi-omic analysis, examined somatic, immune and clinical correlates of response to PD-L1 blockade with atezolizumab in urothelial cancer. TCR sequencing covered pretreatment tumor samples and matched, serially collected peripheral blood taken before and after atezolizumab treatment. Durable clinical benefit was defined as progression-free survival longer than 6 months, and TCR features were also tested against progression-free and overall survival. Whole exome sequencing and RNA sequencing of pretreatment tumors were performed alongside TCR sequencing in the same patients. Durable clinical benefit was achieved by nine patients and was not achieved by 20 patients. Pretreatment blood TCR-seq was available for about 30 patients, at least one posttreatment blood collection was obtained for around 24 patients, and tumor TCR-seq was available for around 24 patients.

Overall study outcomes, separate from this receptor: Because the sample size was small (n of about 29) and many exploratory analyses were performed, the results are intended to be hypothesis-generating. A pretreatment peripheral blood TCR clonality below the median was linked to improved progression-free and overall survival. Among patients with durable benefit, tumor-associated TCR clones showed greater expansion in peripheral blood 3 weeks after treatment started (n ≈ 24, p = 0.022).

To estimate absolute template abundance from read counts, synthetic TCR analog templates were spiked into each PCR. The immunoSEQ assay used bias-controlled V and J gene primers to amplify TCRbeta CDR3 regions from genomic DNA. Rearranged TCRbeta segments were sequenced at approximately 20X coverage. Regarding the original processing steps: Sequencing errors were corrected by clustering, and CDR3s were annotated against IMGT so that V, D and J genes could be assigned. Downstream analyses used only productive TCRbeta rearrangements and left out out-of-frame or stop-codon sequences. Clonality was calculated as one minus the Shannon entropy normalized by the log of the number of unique productive sequences. Clones differing between time points or between blood and tumor were identified using Fisher's exact test with Benjamini-Hochberg correction, with an adjusted p below 0.01 applied as the threshold. TCRdb took this table from immuneACCESS and kept in-frame rearrangements with V and J called. Such tables lack part of the clones; where checked against another copy, unresolved V genes explain under half of the gap, and the rest is unexplained. V, J and clone size are taken as reported in that table, and D and trimming were inferred from the DNA itself. In this sample the table shows 70,000 to 85,000 clones, about 85% of which occur a single time. The ten top clones hold less than 5.5% of the sample.

The CDR3 numbers 14 residues from cysteine through phenylalanine. Only the CDR3 DNA is retained, 42 bases long and in frame from the first base. The CDR1 and CDR2 encoded by the germline V gene are SGHRS and YFSETQ. Ends trimmed: V by 1 base, J by 5 bases; bases unmatched to a gene: 4. Details on this clone: No antigen is known for it. No base qualities exist here, and no much larger clone lies one base off it.

The cohort included about 27 patients with locally advanced or metastatic urothelial carcinoma who were treated at Memorial Sloan Kettering on a trial protocol. Peripheral blood mononuclear cells were collected pretreatment and during treatment, at between 1 and 8 total time points per patient. The Qiagen DNeasy Blood extraction kit was used to purify genomic DNA from total PBMCs and from tumor samples. PBMCs were collected pretreatment and during treatment, and were isolated and stored as previously described. This sample comprised PBMCs, obtained around atezolizumab (anti-PD-L1) treatment. This chain is built from TRBV5-1 and TRBJ2-7; the central 9 bases match TRBD1. This clonotype was sampled from a man aged 65 to 85 with urothelial cancer. The base sequence is TGCGCCAGCAGCTTGTTCAGGACAGGGGACGAGCAGTACTTC. It translates as CASSLFRTGDEQYF.